A single sample gave rise to the 30 T cell receptor beta chains below, sequenced in a study of cytomegalovirus exposure and HLA in healthy donors. Amplification used 60 Vbeta primers and 13 Jbeta primers. TCRdb's copy holds only in-frame clones and misses some; the assay was immunoSEQ multiplex PCR. In the table there are some 100,000 clones, around 77% of which are singletons. The sample comprised PBMCs. These receptors were collected from a man aged 40-49 years in good health and CMV-seropositive.

The table lists this clone with a few counts. The chain has TRBV5-8 and TRBJ1-5; D is undetermined. The CDR3 has 14 residues. V lost 0 bases and J 0 bases, leaving 4 bases between the germline ends. Germline-derived CDR1 and CDR2 are SGHTS and YDEGEE. The CDR3 protein is CASSLDSSNQPQHF. The CDR3 DNA sequence: TGTGCCAGCAGCTTGGACAGTAGCAATCAGCCCCAGCATTTT.

The chain has TRBV2 and TRBJ2-7; 7 bases align to TRBD1. This CDR3 has 14 residues. The J segment lost 0 bases and the V segment lost 6 bases, leaving 5 bases of the junction unmatched. Per germline, CDR1 SNHLY and CDR2 FYNNEI. CDR3 bases: TGTGCCAGCAGCAGCAGGGGGAGCTCCTACGAGCAGTACTTC. It codes for CASSSRGSSYEQYF.

The V gene is TRBV29-1, the J gene TRBJ1-2; D call uncertain. Germline lookup yields CDR1 SQVTM and CDR2 ANQGSEA. Trimming pared 3 bases from V and 4 bases from J, leaving 15 bases between. This CDR3 comprises 14 residues. The CDR3 sequence: CSVETTPSGYGYTF. In DNA, the CDR3 is TGCAGCGTTGAGACCACGCCTAGTGGCTATGGCTACACCTTC.

The chain links TRBV18 to TRBJ2-7; TRBD1 matches 11 bases. The junction had 6 bases not matched to a gene; V was cut back by 5 bases and J by 6 bases. The CDR3 extends over 14 amino acids. Germline V gene sequence: CDR1 KGHSH, CDR2 LQKENI. The CDR3 loop reads CASSSGQGAGEQYF. The CDR3, as DNA: TGTGCCAGCTCATCCGGACAGGGGGCCGGCGAGCAGTACTTC.

The chain employs TRBV27 and TRBJ2-5, with D possibly being TRBD2 (6 bases). CDR1 and CDR2 (germline): MNHEY, SMNVEV (reference sequence). Trimming shortened V by 8 bases and J by 0 bases, and 10 bases separated the two germline ends. The CDR3 contains 13 residues. The CDR3: CASARGNQETQYF. As DNA, the CDR3 is TGTGCCAGCGCGCGCGGGAACCAAGAGACCCAGTACTTC.

V and J are TRBV29-1 and TRBJ2-3; possibly TRBD2 for D (6 bases). V was clipped by 3 bases and J by 10 bases, with 11 bases between them. The germline V gene has CDR1 SQVTM and CDR2 ANQGSEA. The CDR3 runs to 11 residues. As DNA, the CDR3 is TGCAGCGTTGATTCCGGGGGAGCGCAGTATTTT. As protein: CSVDSGGAQYF.

The chain joins TRBV25-1 to TRBJ1-6; D not resolved. Trimming cost V 6 bases and J 2 bases, with 8 bases left between them. Germline V lookup: CDR1 MGHDK, CDR2 SYGVNS. The CDR3 is made up of 14 amino acids. CDR3 in amino acids: CASSPRTYNSPLHF. For the CDR3, the DNA is TGTGCCAGCAGCCCGAGGACCTATAATTCACCCCTCCACTTT.

The V and J genes are TRBV2 and TRBJ2-1, with 8 bases fitting TRBD1. The CDR3 spans 15 residues. J lost 10 bases, V lost 6 bases, and 14 bases had no gene match. Germline values: CDR1 SNHLY, CDR2 FYNNEI. The CDR3 coding sequence is TGTGCCAGCAGGGCACAGGGGGTTATCGAGAGAGAGCAGTTCTTC. The encoded protein is CASRAQGVIEREQFF.

This sequence joins TRBV7-9 and TRBJ1-6, with TRBD1 matching over 11 bases. CDR1 is SEHNR and CDR2 is FQNEAQ in the germline V gene (reference sequence). V lost 5 bases and J lost 6; bases outside the gene matches: 3. The length of the CDR3 is 15 residues. CDR3 loop: CASSPGQGGNSPLHF. The CDR3, as DNA: TGTGCCAGCAGCCCGGGACAGGGGGGTAATTCACCCCTCCACTTT. Using reference TRBV7-9 and TRBJ1-6 for the parts outside the CDR3, the full variable domain is DTGVSQNPRHKITKRGQNVTFRCDPISEHNRLYWYRQTLGQGPEFLTYFQNEAQLEKSRLLSDRFSAERPKGSFSTLEIQRTEQGDSAMYLCASSPGQGGNSPLHFGNGTRLTVT.

The chain employs TRBV5-1 and TRBJ2-1; 8 bases line up with TRBD2. J gave up 4 bases and V 4 bases, and 10 bases lay outside the gene matches. The CDR3 extends over 16 amino acids. Germline lookup yields CDR1 SGHRS and CDR2 YFSETQ. The CDR3 protein is CASSQRGLAEYNEQFF. The CDR3 DNA reads TGCGCCAGCAGCCAACGAGGACTAGCAGAGTACAATGAGCAGTTCTTC. Full variable domain (missing parts from reference TRBV5-1 and TRBJ2-1): KAGVTQTPRYLIKTRGQQVTLSCSPISGHRSVSWYQQTPGQGLQFLFEYFSETQRNKGNFPGRFSGRQFSNSRSEMNVSTLELGDSALYLCASSQRGLAEYNEQFFGPGTRLTVL.

This sequence joins TRBV28 and TRBJ1-5; D uncertain. Germline lookup yields CDR1 MDHEN and CDR2 SYDVKM. The length of the CDR3 is 14 residues. V lost 3 bases and J 1 base, leaving 7 bases between the germline ends. Here the CDR3 reads CASSLGGSNQPQHF. DNA for the CDR3: TGTGCCAGCAGTTTGGGCGGGAGCAATCAGCCCCAGCATTTT. Using reference TRBV28 and TRBJ1-5 for the parts outside the CDR3, the full variable domain is DVKVTQSSRYLVKRTGEKVFLECVQDMDHENMFWYRQDPGLGLRLIYFSYDVKMKEKGDIPEGYSVSREKKERFSLILESASTNQTSMYLCASSLGGSNQPQHFGDGTRLSIL.

This chain uses TRBV20-1 with TRBJ1-1, with D maybe TRBD1 (5 bases). CDR1 and CDR2 (germline): DFQATT, SNEGSKA (reference sequence). The ends were cut back, 2 bases at V and 5 bases at J, with 6 bases in the middle. This CDR3 has 11 residues. In DNA form, the CDR3 reads TGCAGTGCTAGAAGACAGACTGAAGCTTTCTTT. Encoded protein: CSARRQTEAFF.

V is TRBV2 and J is TRBJ2-6; TRBD1 matches 8 bases. The CDR3 runs to 16 residues. Germline-derived CDR1 and CDR2 are SNHLY and FYNNEI. The trim removed 6 bases at V and 4 bases at J, leaving 8 bases unmatched. CDR3: CASRARTGSGANVLTF. In DNA form, the CDR3 reads TGTGCCAGCAGAGCACGGACAGGGTCCGGGGCCAACGTCCTGACTTTC.

This chain links TRBV19 with TRBJ2-3; 8 bases map to TRBD1. The germline V gene encodes CDR1 LNHDA and CDR2 SQIVND (reference sequence). With 5 bases clipped from V and 3 bases from J, the junction kept 7 bases outside the gene matches. The CDR3 sequence is 15 residues long. CDR3 nucleotide sequence: TGTGCCAGTAGTGGAAGGACAGGGAAGACAGATACGCAGTATTTT. It translates to CASSGRTGKTDTQYF.

This clone was seen a handful of times. The chain employs TRBV28 and TRBJ2-3; 15 positions match TRBD2. J lost 3 bases, V lost 8 bases, and 3 bases had no gene match. From germline, CDR1 is MDHEN and CDR2 SYDVKM. CDR3 size: 15 residues. In DNA form, the CDR3 reads TGTGCCAGCCTCGGACTAGCGGGGGGGACAGATACGCAGTATTTT. This gives the protein CASLGLAGGTDTQYF. The whole variable domain, remainder taken from reference TRBV28 and TRBJ2-3, is DVKVTQSSRYLVKRTGEKVFLECVQDMDHENMFWYRQDPGLGLRLIYFSYDVKMKEKGDIPEGYSVSREKKERFSLILESASTNQTSMYLCASLGLAGGTDTQYFGPGTRLTVL.

The chain couples TRBV2 to TRBJ2-3; D might be TRBD1 (5 bases). Per germline, CDR1 SNHLY and CDR2 FYNNEI. The CDR3 sequence is 12 residues long. V lost 7 bases to trimming and J lost 6 bases, with 11 bases between them. The CDR3 here is CASNNPGDTQYF. Here the CDR3 DNA reads TGTGCCAGCAATAACCCAGGGGATACGCAGTATTTT.

This rearrangement joins TRBV5-1 to TRBJ2-7; 12 bases are shared with TRBD1. V was clipped by 0 bases and J by 2 bases; unmatched bases: 9. This CDR3 comprises 18 residues. Germline CDR1 SGHRS, CDR2 YFSETQ. CDR3 nucleotides: TGCGCCAGCAGCTTGGGGCCGGGACAGGGGGCGCGAACCTACGAGCAGTACTTC. This encodes CASSLGPGQGARTYEQYF.

The V call is TRBV5-4, the J call TRBJ2-7; 7 nucleotides match TRBD1. CDR1 is SGHNT, CDR2 YYREEE, per germline (reference sequence). V trimming: 4 bases; J trimming: 0 bases; junction bases outside the gene matches: 4. The CDR3 sequence is 14 residues long. The CDR3 is CASSPTGYSYEQYF. CDR3 sequence (DNA): TGTGCCAGCAGCCCGACAGGGTACTCCTACGAGCAGTACTTC.

The chain recombines TRBV30 with TRBJ2-5, with D maybe TRBD2 (6 bases). This CDR3 comprises 15 residues. Germline CDR1 and CDR2: GTSNPN and SVGIG (reference sequence). The germline V and J ends were trimmed by 0 bases and 5 bases, with 16 bases remaining between them. DNA of the CDR3: TGTGCCTGGAGTGTTTTGGGGGGACGTGCGGAGACCCAGTACTTC. Its protein product is CAWSVLGGRAETQYF.

This chain links TRBV11-2 with TRBJ1-1; TRBD1 matches at 11 bases. This CDR3 contains 13 residues. Unmatched junction bases numbered 6, after V lost 4 bases and J lost 11 bases. Germline V gene data show CDR1 as SGHAT and CDR2 as FQNNGV. The DNA of the CDR3 is TGTGCCAGCAGCTCCAACCGGGACAGGGGGGCTTTCTTT. Translation: CASSSNRDRGAFF.

The chain couples TRBV5-1 to TRBJ1-1; D may be TRBD1 (6 bases). The germline V gene encodes CDR1 SGHRS and CDR2 YFSETQ. Deletions cut 4 bases from V and 7 bases from J, with 8 bases between. CDR3 length equals 11 residues. In nucleotides, the CDR3 is TGCGCCAGCAGCAGAGGGGGTGAAGCTTTCTTT. This translates into CASSRGGEAFF.

The chain couples TRBV5-6 to TRBJ2-7; TRBD1 matches 7 bases. Unmatched junction bases numbered 9, after V lost 7 bases and J lost 2 bases. Germline V CDR1 and CDR2: SGHDT, YYEEEE. The CDR3 loop spans 14 amino acids. CDR3 DNA sequence: TGTGCCAGCCGAAGCCGGGACAGAACCTACGAGCAGTACTTC. It translates to CASRSRDRTYEQYF.

This chain links TRBV10-3 with TRBJ1-1, with 9 bases lining up with TRBD1. The CDR3 runs to 14 residues. Germline CDR1 reads ENHRY; CDR2 reads SYGVKD. Losses at the gene ends were 4 bases for V and 1 base for J; bases not matched to a gene: 1. The CDR3 bases are TGTGCCATCAGTGGGACAGGGGAGAACACTGAAGCTTTCTTT. Translating gives CAISGTGENTEAFF.

The V gene is TRBV5-5, the J gene TRBJ2-3, with 9 bases fitting TRBD1. CDR1 SGHKS and CDR2 YYEKEE come from the germline V gene (reference sequence). The CDR3 consists of 17 residues. J was trimmed by 4 bases and V by 5 bases; bases with no gene match: 14. The CDR3 DNA is TGTGCCAGCAGTCAGGGCCCGGGACAGGGCTTACCAGATACGCAGTATTTT. It encodes CASSQGPGQGLPDTQYF. Full variable domain (outside the CDR3, taken from reference TRBV5-5 and TRBJ2-3): DAGVTQSPTHLIKTRGQQVTLRCSPISGHKSVSWYQQVLGQGPQFIFQYYEKEERGRGNFPDRFSARQFPNYSSELNVNALLLGDSALYLCASSQGPGQGLPDTQYFGPGTRLTVL.

As to this clone: Germline and junction disagree at one end, which may indicate a read error. J is TRBJ2-7 and V is TRBV6-1, with 16 positions matching TRBD2. Germline CDR1 and CDR2: MNHNS and SASEGT. The CDR3 length is 15 residues. The CDR3 protein is CAGSEGTSGGAEQYF. Written as DNA, the CDR3 is TGTGCCGGCAGTGAAGGGACTAGCGGGGGGGCCGAGCAGTACTTC.

The CDR3: CASSLSGGLEKLFF. The CDR3 DNA reads as TGCGCCAGCAGCTTGTCCGGGGGACTTGAAAAACTGTTTTTT. The J gene is TRBJ1-4, the V gene TRBV5-1, with D possibly being TRBD1 (5 bases). Looked up from germline, CDR1 is SGHRS and CDR2 is YFSETQ. This CDR3 comprises 14 residues. Trimming stripped 1 base from V and 7 bases from J, with 11 bases between.

The chain joins TRBV18 to TRBJ2-2; 11 bases match TRBD1. Germline V CDR1 and CDR2: KGHSH, LQKENI. This CDR3 region has 16 residues. Trimming removed 6 bases from V and 2 bases from J; junction bases left unmatched: 5. CDR3 DNA: TGTGCCAGCTCCATTCGGACAGGGGGCAACACCGGGGAGCTGTTTTTT. Translation: CASSIRTGGNTGELFF.

The CDR3 here is CASSKSTSGGGETQYF. The CDR3 DNA reads TGTGCCAGCAGTAAATCGACTAGCGGGGGCGGGGAGACCCAGTACTTC. V gene TRBV27 combines with J gene TRBJ2-5; 12 nucleotides agree with TRBD2. Germline CDR1 reads MNHEY; CDR2 reads SMNVEV (reference sequence). The J segment lost 5 bases and the V segment lost 5 bases, leaving 9 bases of the junction unmatched. This CDR3 contains 16 residues.

The gene calls are TRBV18 and TRBJ1-2; 7 bases are shared with TRBD1. V shed 3 bases and J 5 bases; nucleotides not matched to a gene: 12. The CDR3 spans 16 residues. CDR1 is KGHSH and CDR2 is LQKENI in the germline V gene. The CDR3 here is CASSPAAGGLGYGYTF. CDR3 DNA: TGTGCCAGCTCACCGGCGGCAGGGGGTTTAGGGTATGGCTACACCTTC.

The genes are TRBV5-1 and TRBJ1-1; D remains ambiguous. Germline assignment: CDR1 SGHRS and CDR2 YFSETQ. This CDR3 spans 16 amino acids. V lost 3 bases to trimming and J lost 0 bases, with 15 bases between them. This CDR3 is CASSYLPGALNTEAFF. The CDR3 nucleotides read TGCGCCAGCAGCTACCTGCCTGGAGCCCTGAACACTGAAGCTTTCTTT.